The 4 T cell receptor beta chains presented below share a single source sample, sequenced in a study of response to subunit inactivated influenza vaccine. TCRdb re-called the RT-PCR reads through MiXCR, storing one row per CDR3 protein. The sample holds about 650,000 distinct CDR3 sequences, about 15% seen once. Source: PBMCs from blood, taken 14 days before vaccination. The receptors here all came from a man aged 45-65 years who received an inactivated influenza vaccine.

V is TRBV5-5 and J is TRBJ1-3; D perhaps matches TRBD1 (6 bases). CDR3 length: 17 residues. Per germline, CDR1 SGHKS and CDR2 YYEKEE (reference sequence). The V end was cut by 0 bases, the J end by 2 bases, with 15 bases between. The CDR3 DNA sequence: TGTGCCAGCAGCTTGGTTCAGGGGAGCTTGCCTGGAAACACCATATATTTT. As protein: CASSLVQGSLPGNTIYF.

This clonotype has just a few counts. The chain employs TRBV5-1 and TRBJ2-7, with a weak D call TRBD1 (6 bases). The germline gives CDR1 SGHRS, CDR2 YFSETQ. Trimming took off 6 bases at V and 3 bases at J, with 10 bases between the two ends. There are 12 residues in the CDR3. CDR3 region: CASKGTHYEQYF. The CDR3 nucleotides read TGCGCCAGCAAGGGGACACACTACGAGCAGTACTTC.

Notes on this clonotype: It may be a read error: a sequence one base away is much more abundant. The chain links TRBV7-2 to TRBJ2-1; D is unclear. CDR1 and CDR2 (germline): SGHTA, FQGNSA. This CDR3 has 15 amino acids. V dropped 7 bases and J dropped 3 bases, with 16 bases sitting between them. The DNA for the CDR3 is TGTGCCAGCACCCTTAGTGTTTTTGACTACAATGAGCAGTTCTTC. Its translation is CASTLSVFDYNEQFF.

V and J are TRBV7-2 and TRBJ2-7; D perhaps matches TRBD1 (6 bases). Per germline, CDR1 SGHTA and CDR2 FQGNSA. Trimming removed 2 bases from V and 10 bases from J, with 9 bases in between. This CDR3 region has 11 residues. CDR3 sequence: CASSLRQDQYF. CDR3 nucleotide sequence: TGTGCCAGCAGCTTAAGACAGGATCAGTACTTC.